One sample yielded the 26 T cell receptor beta chains listed below, sequenced in a study of persistence of HIV-infected CD4 T cells. Stimulation used 8.5 to 10 ug/mL lysate from CMV-infected fibroblasts. Sorted nonresponding memory CD4+ T cells were CD40L-negative, CD69-negative, CD45RO-high. This was the immunoSEQ version 4 assay in survey mode. The method was immunoSEQ multiplex PCR; TCRdb's version includes in-frame clones alone and lacks a portion of them. The data contain around 48,000 clones, over 70% of them singletons. Which antigens these TCRs recognize remains unknown. The sequencing here drew on CD4+ T cells sorted from PBMCs after approximately 19-hour stimulation, taken from a patient who received antiretroviral therapy. These receptors were taken from an adult man with HIV who was CMV-seropositive.

This chain connects TRBV5-5 to TRBJ1-1, with D perhaps TRBD1 (6 bases). With 4 bases removed from V and 5 bases from J, the gap between germline ends came to 12 bases. The V gene's germline CDR1 is SGHKS and CDR2 YYEKEE (reference sequence). The CDR3 length is 13 residues. The DNA for the CDR3 is TGTGCCAGCAGCACAGGGATAAAAACTGAAGCTTTCTTT. Amino acids: CASSTGIKTEAFF.

The gene calls are TRBV6-5 and TRBJ1-1; D may be TRBD1 (6 bases). The germline V and J ends were trimmed by 8 bases and 6 bases, with 22 bases remaining between them. This CDR3 spans 15 amino acids. Germline V gives CDR1 MNHEY, CDR2 SVGAGI. The CDR3 spells CASYPPRGGHAEAFF. CDR3 nucleotides: TGTGCCAGCTACCCCCCCCGGGGGGGCCACGCTGAAGCTTTCTTT.

The chain combines TRBV9 with TRBJ1-5, with TRBD1 as a possible D gene (5 bases). With 5 bases removed from V and 0 bases from J, the gap between germline ends came to 9 bases. This CDR3 contains 14 residues. CDR1 SGDLS and CDR2 YYNGEE come from the germline V gene. The CDR3 region is CASSWGSSNQPQHF. CDR3 nucleotides: TGTGCCAGCAGTTGGGGCAGTAGCAATCAGCCCCAGCATTTT. Full variable domain (remainder filled in from reference TRBV9 and TRBJ1-5): DSGVTQTPKHLITATGQRVTLRCSPRSGDLSVYWYQQSLDQGLQFLIQYYNGEERAKGNILERFSAQQFPDLHSELNLSSLELGDSALYFCASSWGSSNQPQHFGDGTRLSIL.

The chain employs TRBV5-6 and TRBJ2-7; 9 bases align to TRBD1. This CDR3 is 14 amino acids long. Germline values: CDR1 SGHDT, CDR2 YYEEEE. Losses at the gene ends were 3 bases for V and 6 bases for J; bases not matched to a gene: 7. This CDR3 is CASSWGTGMGEQYF. In DNA, the CDR3 is TGTGCCAGCAGCTGGGGGACAGGGATGGGCGAGCAGTACTTC.

The CDR3 DNA is TGTGCCAGCATGACAGAACCTTATGGCTACACCTTC. It encodes CASMTEPYGYTF. The rearrangement uses TRBV6-5 and TRBJ1-2; possible D gene TRBD1, 5 bases. Trimming took off 7 bases at V and 5 bases at J, with 11 bases between the two ends. CDR1 MNHEY and CDR2 SVGAGI come from the germline V gene. The CDR3 covers 12 residues.

In this sample, this clone turned up once. The rearrangement joins TRBV6-6 to TRBJ1-3; D unresolved. The V gene lost 4 bases and the J gene lost 0 bases, with 13 bases spanning the gap. Germline loops: CDR1 MNHNY, CDR2 SVGAGI (reference sequence). This CDR3 contains 16 residues. CDR3 DNA sequence: TGTGCCAGCAGTTCCCAAGACCAATTCTCTGGAAACACCATATATTTT. It translates to CASSSQDQFSGNTIYF.

The genes are TRBV5-1 and TRBJ1-2, with 8 bases aligning to TRBD1. This CDR3 has 15 residues. V lost 0 bases, J lost 4 bases, and 5 bases stayed unmatched. CDR1 is SGHRS and CDR2 is YFSETQ in the germline V gene. CDR3 DNA sequence: TGCGCCAGCAGCTTGGACCCTACAGGGGGCTATGGCTACACCTTC. It translates to CASSLDPTGGYGYTF. The variable domain in full, with the rest retrieved from reference TRBV5-1 and TRBJ1-2, is KAGVTQTPRYLIKTRGQQVTLSCSPISGHRSVSWYQQTPGQGLQFLFEYFSETQRNKGNFPGRFSGRQFSNSRSEMNVSTLELGDSALYLCASSLDPTGGYGYTFGSGTRLTVV.

The chain uses TRBV10-3 and TRBJ2-7, with 13 nucleotides matching TRBD2. The junction had 2 bases not matched to a gene; V was cut back by 7 bases and J by 5 bases. The CDR3 is 13 amino acids. CDR1 ENHRY and CDR2 SYGVKD come from the germline V gene. The CDR3 DNA reads as TGTGCCATCAAGACTAGCGGGAGGAACGAGCAGTACTTC. It codes for CAIKTSGRNEQYF.

V gene TRBV6-5 combines with J gene TRBJ1-2; no firm D call. V lost 1 base and J 6 bases, leaving 9 bases between the germline ends. The CDR3 has 13 amino acids. CDR1 MNHEY and CDR2 SVGAGI come from the germline V gene. The CDR3 protein is CASSYFPADGYTF. The CDR3 DNA sequence: TGTGCCAGCAGTTACTTCCCCGCGGATGGCTACACCTTC.

The chain is built from TRBV9 and TRBJ2-6; D not certain. Trimming shortened V by 3 bases and J by 4 bases, and 8 bases separated the two germline ends. The CDR3 has 14 amino acids. Germline V gives CDR1 SGDLS, CDR2 YYNGEE. The CDR3 DNA sequence: TGTGCCAGCAGCGGGTTCCTAGGGGCCAACGTCCTGACTTTC. Translation: CASSGFLGANVLTF.

CDR3 sequence: CASSRALGTENTGELFF. CDR3 nucleotide sequence: TGCGCCAGCAGCCGCGCGTTGGGGACAGAGAACACCGGGGAGCTGTTTTTT. The rearrangement uses TRBV5-1 and TRBJ2-2, with 7 bases that match TRBD1. Per the germline V gene, CDR1 is SGHRS and CDR2 is YFSETQ. V shed 4 bases, J shed 1 base, and the junction held 10 bases outside the gene matches. The CDR3 covers 17 residues.

The gene calls are TRBV10-3 and TRBJ1-6; TRBD1 aligns across 7 bases. Trimming cost V 6 bases and J 5 bases; bases outside gene matches: 1. Germline loops: CDR1 ENHRY, CDR2 SYGVKD. There are 13 residues in the CDR3. This CDR3 is CAISGQDNSPLHF. The CDR3 nucleotides read TGTGCCATCAGCGGACAGGATAATTCACCCCTCCACTTT.

V and J are TRBV5-4 and TRBJ1-6, with D hard to call. The CDR3 has 12 amino acids. V lost 1 base and J 10 bases, leaving 6 bases between the germline ends. Germline V gene data show CDR1 as SGHNT and CDR2 as YYREEE (reference sequence). CDR3 DNA sequence: TGTGCCAGCAGCTTGATGCGATCACCCCTCCACTTT. Its translation is CASSLMRSPLHF. The complete variable domain, with remaining parts taken from reference TRBV5-4 and TRBJ1-6, reads ETGVTQSPTHLIKTRGQQVTLRCSSQSGHNTVSWYQQALGQGPQFIFQYYREEENGRGNFPPRFSGLQFPNYSSELNVNALELDDSALYLCASSLMRSPLHFGNGTRLTVT.

The V and J genes are TRBV11-3 and TRBJ1-1; D remains unclear. The germline V gene has CDR1 SGHNT and CDR2 YENEEA. The CDR3 runs to 13 residues. V was trimmed by 3 bases and J by 5 bases, leaving 10 bases between them. CDR3 coding DNA: TGTGCCAGCAGCTTCGAAGGTGGTACTGAAGCTTTCTTT. Protein product: CASSFEGGTEAFF.

The CDR3 region has the DNA TGTGCCAGCAGCTTATCAGGTGGCGGGGGGGCGTCCCACAATGAGCAGTTCTTC. Amino acids: CASSLSGGGGASHNEQFF. J is TRBJ2-1 and V is TRBV7-8; 9 nucleotides match TRBD2. Germline V gives CDR1 SGHVS, CDR2 FQNEAQ. The CDR3 spans 18 residues. J was trimmed by 5 bases and V by 2 bases; bases with no gene match: 13.

This clone occurred a few times. The chain couples TRBV2 to TRBJ1-6; D remains ambiguous. Germline loops: CDR1 SNHLY, CDR2 FYNNEI. V lost 9 bases and J lost 8, with 17 bases in between. The CDR3 runs 14 residues. The CDR3 reads CARSGVGPYSPLHF. For the CDR3, the DNA is TGTGCCAGGTCTGGCGTTGGGCCCTATTCACCCCTCCACTTT.

A single count supports this clone. The chain couples TRBV4-2 to TRBJ2-5; 11 bases are a match to TRBD2. CDR1 LGHNA and CDR2 YNFKEQ come from the germline V gene. The J segment lost 3 bases and the V segment lost 4 bases, leaving 1 base of the junction unmatched. This CDR3 spans 14 amino acids. Written as DNA, the CDR3 is TGTGCCAGCAGCCTACTAGCGGGAGAAGAGACCCAGTACTTC. It is translated as CASSLLAGEETQYF.

V gene TRBV29-1 combines with J gene TRBJ2-7; 7 nucleotides match TRBD1. The V gene end was trimmed by 0 bases and the J gene end by 6 bases; junction bases not matched to a gene: 14. The CDR3 totals 16 residues. In germline, CDR1 is SQVTM, CDR2 ANQGSEA. CDR3 residues: CSVEDRRRGPLGEQYF. The CDR3 DNA reads as TGCAGCGTTGAAGATCGTCGAAGGGGGCCGTTGGGCGAGCAGTACTTC.

This rearrangement joins TRBV18 to TRBJ1-1; no reliable D call. This CDR3 is built from 14 residues. CDR1 is KGHSH, CDR2 LQKENI, per germline. V gave up 4 bases and J gave up 6 bases, with 15 bases separating them. CDR3 amino acids: CASSQYSVGSEAFF. CDR3 in DNA: TGTGCCAGCTCACAGTACAGTGTGGGTTCTGAAGCTTTCTTT. The full variable domain, completed using reference TRBV18 and TRBJ1-1, is NAGVMQNPRHLVRRRGQEARLRCSPMKGHSHVYWYRQLPEEGLKFMVYLQKENIIDESGMPKERFSAEFPKEGPSILRIQQVVRGDSAAYFCASSQYSVGSEAFFGQGTRLTVV.

This rearrangement joins TRBV29-1 to TRBJ2-5, with D perhaps TRBD2 (6 bases). Trimming cost V 6 bases and J 3 bases, with 23 bases left between them. CDR3 size: 16 residues. Germline loops: CDR1 SQVTM, CDR2 ANQGSEA. The CDR3 protein is CSVRSRSGFWEETQYF. As DNA, the CDR3 is TGCAGCGTCCGCAGCCGGAGCGGGTTTTGGGAAGAGACCCAGTACTTC.

This clone was seen a handful of times. This sequence joins TRBV15 and TRBJ1-2, with D hard to call. The CDR3 is 14 residues long. Germline lookup yields CDR1 LNHNV and CDR2 YYDKDF (reference sequence). The V end lost 1 base, the J end lost 8 bases, and 14 bases lay between the germline ends. This CDR3 is CATSRAGVERGYTF. The CDR3 DNA reads TGTGCCACCAGCAGAGCCGGAGTTGAGAGGGGCTACACCTTC.

This clone has just a few counts. This chain uses TRBV5-1 with TRBJ1-4; TRBD1 is a possible D gene (6 bases). Trimming left V 0 bases short and J 8 bases short, with 17 bases between. The CDR3 extends over 16 amino acids. From germline, CDR1 is SGHRS and CDR2 YFSETQ. DNA for the CDR3: TGCGCCAGCAGCTTGGCCCAGGTGCAGGGGCGAGAAAAACTGTTTTTT. This encodes CASSLAQVQGREKLFF.

The rearrangement links TRBV4-1 to TRBJ1-3, with a possible D match to TRBD1 (5 bases). Germline V gene data show CDR1 as MGHRA and CDR2 as YSYEKL. This CDR3 spans 15 amino acids. Trimming left V 4 bases short and J 3 bases short, with 13 bases between. Here the CDR3 DNA reads TGCGCCAGCAGCCCCCGGAGGACAAGTGGAAACACCATATATTTT. This sequence encodes CASSPRRTSGNTIYF.

The gene calls are TRBV7-8 and TRBJ1-1; 9 bases match TRBD1. V shed 3 bases and J 2 bases; nucleotides not matched to a gene: 7. Looked up from germline, CDR1 is SGHVS and CDR2 is FQNEAQ. This CDR3 is built from 16 residues. CDR3 amino acids: CASSFGQGRINTEAFF. As DNA, the CDR3 is TGTGCCAGCAGCTTTGGACAGGGGAGAATAAACACTGAAGCTTTCTTT.

This chain links TRBV5-1 with TRBJ2-1, with 12 bases aligning to TRBD1. J lost 7 bases, V lost 3 bases, and 5 bases had no gene match. The germline gives CDR1 SGHRS, CDR2 YFSETQ. The CDR3 loop spans 15 amino acids. The CDR3 bases are TGCGCCAGCAGCTCGGGACAGGGGGCGAGGAATGAGCAGTTCTTC. Translated, it gives CASSSGQGARNEQFF.

The V and J genes are TRBV4-2 and TRBJ2-1; weak D call: TRBD1 (6 bases). Germline V gene lookup returns CDR1 LGHNA and CDR2 YNFKEQ. The CDR3 spans 15 residues. V lost 0 bases, J lost 3 bases, and 9 bases lay in between. CDR3 loop: CASSQDGQNYNEQFF. The CDR3 nucleotides read TGTGCCAGCAGCCAAGACGGACAGAACTACAATGAGCAGTTCTTC.